This T cell receptor beta chain was retrieved from a study of T cell changes during pregnancy in multiple sclerosis. The germline gives CDR1 SGDLS, CDR2 YYNGEE. The CDR3 runs 13 residues. The V and J ends lost 4 bases and 15 bases, in that order; junction bases with no gene match: 12. TCRdb keeps only in-frame clones here, not all; method: immunoSEQ multiplex PCR. The data show 45,000 to 70,000 clones, 80% to 95% seen once. The V gene is TRBV9, the J gene TRBJ2-1; 8 nucleotides agree with TRBD2. This material consisted of peripheral blood, taken in the third trimester of pregnancy. This receptor was identified in a female donor in good health, enrolled as a control in a pregnancy study. DNA of the CDR3: TGTGCCAGCAGCCCTGAGGTAGCGGGAATAGGGTTCTTC. This encodes CASSPEVAGIGFF.